These T cell receptor beta chains were read from a single sample in a study of blood T cell repertoires in COVID-19. Sequenced by immunoSEQ multiplex PCR; TCRdb stores in-frame clones only, minus some. The sample holds 90,000 to 120,000 clones, roughly 72% seen once. Specimen: peripheral blood. These receptors originate from an elderly man with acute or convalescent COVID-19. CDR3s leave out the opening cysteine and the closing phenylalanine or tryptophan. Rows give clone size only sometimes, using once, few, many, or a class for an expanded clone.

j_gene | abundance | len | v_gene | CDR3aa
TRBJ2-1 | few | 13 | TRBV5-6 | ASKQPGTSGGEQF
TRBJ1-1 | NA | 12 | TRBV27 | ASRLDSSNTEAF
TRBJ2-1 | NA | 9 | TRBV19 | ASRGYNEQF
TRBJ1-2 | NA | 12 | TRBV28 | ASSPPLSLYGYT
TRBJ2-6 | few | 13 | TRBV19 | ASSIDRSGANVLT
TRBJ1-6 | NA | 14 | TRBV5-1 | ASSPDRGDTNSPLH
TRBJ2-3 | NA | 12 | TRBV30 | AWSVMTSTDTQY
TRBJ2-2 | NA | 13 | TRBV4-3 | ASSQEAGNTGELF
TRBJ1-5 | NA | 11 | TRBV2 | ASRNSINQPQH
TRBJ1-2 | NA | 9 | TRBV25-1 | ASSADRGYT
TRBJ2-7 | NA | 12 | TRBV9 | ASSVAGRGYEQY
TRBJ2-1 | NA | 15 | TRBV11-3 | ASSLVTGTGAGNEQF
TRBJ1-1 | NA | 11 | TRBV6-2/TRBV6-3 | ASSPGQRTEAF
TRBJ1-5 | NA | 11 | TRBV30 | AWSVRGNQPQH
TRBJ2-7 | few | 12 | TRBV4-1 | ASSQGGLAGGEY
TRBJ2-3 | NA | 10 | TRBV19 | ASSPRRDTQY
TRBJ2-5 | NA | 10 | TRBV29-1 | SVEDRGQTQY
TRBJ1-1 | NA | 10 | TRBV19 | ASSLVTGIAF
TRBJ2-3 | NA | 13 | TRBV7-9 | ASRVSGGVTDTQY
TRBJ2-1 | NA | 11 | TRBV5-4 | ASSFKRLGEQF
TRBJ2-1 | NA | 12 | TRBV29-1 | SVEGRGFVNEQF
TRBJ1-1 | NA | 12 | TRBV6-5 | ASSPDRINTEAF
TRBJ2-5 | NA | 11 | TRBV27 | ASSLRQGETQY
TRBJ2-6 | NA | 12 | TRBV28 | ASRELGGANVLT
TRBJ2-1 | many | 12 | TRBV29-1 | SVGGLGLYNEQF
TRBJ1-2 | NA | 13 | TRBV7-2 | ASSLEGTGQRGYT
TRBJ2-1 | NA | 13 | TRBV5-6 | ASSIGLAGNNEQF
TRBJ1-2 | NA | 7 | TRBV10-1 | ATRYGYT
TRBJ2-1 | NA | 16 | TRBV27 | ASSLEPRTSGRGAEQF
TRBJ1-5 | NA | 11 | TRBV28 | ASSRDINQPQH
TRBJ1-6 | many | 13 | TRBV2 | ASSEGTGTHSPLH
TRBJ2-5 | NA | 9 | TRBV2 | ASSVIETQY
TRBJ2-2 | NA | 17 | TRBV11-2 | ASSLGWGGRSGITGELF
TRBJ1-3 | NA | 13 | TRBV7-9 | ASSLQGSSGNTIY
TRBJ2-7 | few | 11 | TRBV7-2 | ASSSPLVSEQY
TRBJ2-3 | NA | 11 | TRBV19 | ASKGTNSDTQY
TRBJ2-1 | NA | 14 | TRBV4-3 | ASSRRRQGADNEQF
TRBJ2-1 | NA | 13 | TRBV7-2 | ASSWQAGGYNEQF
TRBJ2-4 | once | 12 | TRBV11-2 | ASRKGGSGDIQY
TRBJ2-7 | NA | 12 | TRBV18 | ASSPGRQYYEQY
TRBJ1-5 | NA | 10 | TRBV2 | ASSAFNQPQH
TRBJ2-1 | NA | 12 | TRBV15 | ATSTGTLYNEQF
TRBJ2-3 | NA | 11 | TRBV16 | ASSQRSTDTQY
TRBJ2-7 | NA | 12 | TRBV5-5 | ASSRTGTTYEQY
TRBJ1-2 | NA | 11 | TRBV30 | ACPLSRVGGYT
TRBJ2-7 | NA | 13 | TRBV6-5 | ASSPWGQGAYEQY
TRBJ2-4 | many | 11 | TRBV28 | ASRGQGANIQY
TRBJ1-1 | NA | 11 | TRBV12-3/TRBV12-4 | ASSLSGYTEAF
TRBJ2-5 | NA | 12 | TRBV5-4 | ASSYGGGKETQY
TRBJ2-7 | NA | 11 | TRBV28 | AMQDSVTHEQY
TRBJ2-3 | NA | 13 | TRBV27 | ASSSGTTNTDTQY
TRBJ2-3 | NA | 10 | TRBV6-5 | ASLAGTDTQY
TRBJ2-7 | NA | 12 | TRBV29-1 | SVEGQGAGYEQY
TRBJ2-2 | NA | 13 | TRBV2 | AMSGLAGATGELF